Detailed here is one T cell receptor beta chain. Its antigen is still unknown. Measured with immunoSEQ multiplex PCR; TCRdb has only the in-frame clones, and not every one. The sample shows roughly 350,000 clones, around 86% of them seen only once. The record originates from a study of cytomegalovirus exposure and HLA in healthy donors. Study-wide findings and caveats: The study put 150 or so TCR beta chains on its list as cytomegalovirus-associated.

Germline V gives CDR1 SGDLS, CDR2 YYNGEE. The CDR3 consists of 18 residues. With V trimmed by 4 bases and J by 0 bases, 12 bases remained unmatched. The V call is TRBV9, the J call TRBJ2-1; 8 bases line up with TRBD2. The clonotype comes from a woman between 18 and 30 years old in good health and CMV-seronegative. The material sequenced was PBMCs. CDR3: CASSHTRGESSSYNEQFF. The CDR3 nucleotides are TGTGCCAGCAGCCATACGCGGGGGGAGTCGAGCTCCTACAATGAGCAGTTCTTC.